This T cell receptor (beta chain) is drawn from a study of CD8 T cells in Susac syndrome. Across the study: Eight or nine of the sequenced Susac syndrome patients were in remission, and 5 or 6 had active disease.

The patients with Susac syndrome satisfied recently defined diagnostic criteria for either definite or probable disease. Negative isolation yielded CD8+ and CD4+ T cells; FACS enriched TEMRA cells. With 4 bases removed from V and 6 bases from J, the gap between germline ends came to 9 bases. The V gene's germline CDR1 is SQVTM and CDR2 ANQGSEA. The CDR3 covers 12 residues. With random hexamers, reverse transcription was performed on 0.5 to 1 ug of RNA. One entry per CDR3 protein, called by TCRdb with MiXCR from the immunoSEQ multiplex PCR reads. Of some 140,000 distinct CDR3 sequences in the sample, more than 85% were seen once. Overall study results and limits: It was in TEMRA cells and active patients that Susac CD8+ clonal expansion peaked.

A note on this clonotype: Its antigen remains unknown.

The clonotype comes from a human donor with Susac syndrome. The sample was CD8+ T cells from PBMCs. This rearrangement joins TRBV29-1 to TRBJ2-2, with unresolved D. The CDR3 sequence is CSVVPSPGELFF. The CDR3 DNA sequence: TGCAGCGTTGTCCCCTCCCCCGGGGAGCTGTTTTTT.